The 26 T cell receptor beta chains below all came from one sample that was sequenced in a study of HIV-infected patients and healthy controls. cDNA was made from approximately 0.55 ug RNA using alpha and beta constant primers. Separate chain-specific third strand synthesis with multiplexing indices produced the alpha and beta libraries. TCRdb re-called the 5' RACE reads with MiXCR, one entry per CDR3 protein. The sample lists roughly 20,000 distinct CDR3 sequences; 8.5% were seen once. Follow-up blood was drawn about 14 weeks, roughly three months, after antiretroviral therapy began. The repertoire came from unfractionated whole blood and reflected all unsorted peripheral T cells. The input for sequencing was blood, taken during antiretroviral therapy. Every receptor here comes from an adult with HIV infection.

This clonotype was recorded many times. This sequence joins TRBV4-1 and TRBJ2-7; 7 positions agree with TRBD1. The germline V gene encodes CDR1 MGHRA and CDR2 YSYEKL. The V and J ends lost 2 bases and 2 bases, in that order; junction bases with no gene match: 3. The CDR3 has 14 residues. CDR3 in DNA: TGCGCCAGCAGCCAAAGACAGGGCCCCTACGAGCAGTACTTC. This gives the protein CASSQRQGPYEQYF.

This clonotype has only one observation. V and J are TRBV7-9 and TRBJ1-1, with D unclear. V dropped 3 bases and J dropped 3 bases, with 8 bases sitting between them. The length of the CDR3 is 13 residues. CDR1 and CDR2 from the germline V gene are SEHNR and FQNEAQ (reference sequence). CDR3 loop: CASSLIHDTEAFF. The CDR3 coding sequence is TGTGCCAGCAGCTTGATTCATGACACTGAAGCTTTCTTT.

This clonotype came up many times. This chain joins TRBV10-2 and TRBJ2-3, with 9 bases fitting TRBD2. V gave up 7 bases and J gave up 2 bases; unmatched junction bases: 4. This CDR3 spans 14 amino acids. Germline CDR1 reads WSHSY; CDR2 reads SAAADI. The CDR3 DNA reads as TGCGCCAGCAATCCTAGCGGGGTCACAGATACGCAGTATTTT. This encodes CASNPSGVTDTQYF.

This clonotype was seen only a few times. As DNA, the CDR3 is TGTGCCAGCAGCTTAGCTCGGAATCAGCCCCAGCATTTT. Protein: CASSLARNQPQHF. The chain carries TRBV11-2 and TRBJ1-5; no clear D gene. The CDR3 contains 13 residues. Germline V gene data show CDR1 as SGHAT and CDR2 as FQNNGV. Trimming shortened V by 1 base and J by 4 bases, and 5 bases separated the two germline ends.

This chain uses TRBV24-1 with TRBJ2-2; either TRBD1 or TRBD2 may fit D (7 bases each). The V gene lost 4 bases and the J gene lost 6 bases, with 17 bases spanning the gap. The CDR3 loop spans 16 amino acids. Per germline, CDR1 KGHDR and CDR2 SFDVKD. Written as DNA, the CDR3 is TGTGCCACCAGTGACCATGGGGGAGGGGGCGCCGGGGAGCTGTTTTTT. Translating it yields CATSDHGGGGAGELFF.

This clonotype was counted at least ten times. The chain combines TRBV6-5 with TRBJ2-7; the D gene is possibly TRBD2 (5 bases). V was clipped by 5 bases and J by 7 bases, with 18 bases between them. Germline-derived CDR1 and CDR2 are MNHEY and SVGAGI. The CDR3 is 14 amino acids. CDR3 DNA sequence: TGTGCCAGCAGTCCCCCTTGGGAGCCCCCAGAGCAGTACTTC. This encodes CASSPPWEPPEQYF.

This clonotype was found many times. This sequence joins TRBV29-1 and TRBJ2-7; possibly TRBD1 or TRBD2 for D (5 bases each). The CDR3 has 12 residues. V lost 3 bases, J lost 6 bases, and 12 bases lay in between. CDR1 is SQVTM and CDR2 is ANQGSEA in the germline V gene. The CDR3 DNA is TGCAGCGTTGACGGCAGGGAGCGCGAGCAGTACTTC. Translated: CSVDGREREQYF.

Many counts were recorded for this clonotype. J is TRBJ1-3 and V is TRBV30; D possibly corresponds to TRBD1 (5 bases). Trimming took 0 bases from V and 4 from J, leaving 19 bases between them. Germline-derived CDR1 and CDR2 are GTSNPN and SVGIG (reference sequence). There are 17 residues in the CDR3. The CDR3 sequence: CAWSVGLGRSAGNTIYF. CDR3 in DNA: TGTGCCTGGAGTGTAGGATTGGGGCGAAGCGCCGGAAACACCATATATTTT. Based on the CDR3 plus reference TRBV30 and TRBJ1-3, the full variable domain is SQTIHQWPATLVQPVGSPLSLECTVEGTSNPNLYWYRQAAGRGLQLLFYSVGIGQISSEVPQNLSASRPQDRQFILSSKKLLLSDSGFYLCAWSVGLGRSAGNTIYFGEGSWLTVV.

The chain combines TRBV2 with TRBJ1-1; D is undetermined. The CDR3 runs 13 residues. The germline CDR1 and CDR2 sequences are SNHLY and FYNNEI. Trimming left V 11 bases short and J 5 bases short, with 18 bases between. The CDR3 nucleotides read TGTGCCGGCAACGAGTATAGGAAGACTGAAGCTTTCTTT. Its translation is CAGNEYRKTEAFF.

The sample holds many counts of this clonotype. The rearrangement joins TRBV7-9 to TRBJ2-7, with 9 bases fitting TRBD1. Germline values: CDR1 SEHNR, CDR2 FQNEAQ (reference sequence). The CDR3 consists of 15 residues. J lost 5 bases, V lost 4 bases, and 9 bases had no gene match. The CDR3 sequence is CASSSRQGVIHEQYF. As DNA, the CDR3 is TGTGCCAGCAGCTCACGACAGGGGGTGATCCACGAGCAGTACTTC. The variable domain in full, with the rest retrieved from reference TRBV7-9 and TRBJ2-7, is DTGVSQNPRHKITKRGQNVTFRCDPISEHNRLYWYRQTLGQGPEFLTYFQNEAQLEKSRLLSDRFSAERPKGSFSTLEIQRTEQGDSAMYLCASSSRQGVIHEQYFGPGTRLTVT.

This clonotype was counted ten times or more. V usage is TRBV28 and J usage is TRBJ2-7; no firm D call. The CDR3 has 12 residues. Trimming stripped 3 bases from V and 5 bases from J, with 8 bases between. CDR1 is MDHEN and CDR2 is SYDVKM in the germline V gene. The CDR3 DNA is TGTGCCAGCAGTTTGACGGGTGACGAGCAGTACTTC. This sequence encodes CASSLTGDEQYF.

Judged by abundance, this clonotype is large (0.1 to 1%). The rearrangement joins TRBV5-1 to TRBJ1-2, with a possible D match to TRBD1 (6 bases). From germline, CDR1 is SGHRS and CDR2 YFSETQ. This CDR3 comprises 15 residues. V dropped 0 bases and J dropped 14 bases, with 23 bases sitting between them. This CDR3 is CASSLEPLKDSQWTF. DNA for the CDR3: TGCGCCAGCAGCTTGGAGCCCTTGAAGGACAGCCAGTGGACCTTC.

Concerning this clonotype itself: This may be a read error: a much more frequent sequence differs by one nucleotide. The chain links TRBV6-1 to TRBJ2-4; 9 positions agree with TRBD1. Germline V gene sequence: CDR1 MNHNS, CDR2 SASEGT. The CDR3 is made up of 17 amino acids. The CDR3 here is CATSVGQGELAKNIQYF. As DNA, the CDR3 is TGTGCCACCAGTGTGGGACAGGGCGAGCTAGCCAAAAACATTCAGTACTTC.

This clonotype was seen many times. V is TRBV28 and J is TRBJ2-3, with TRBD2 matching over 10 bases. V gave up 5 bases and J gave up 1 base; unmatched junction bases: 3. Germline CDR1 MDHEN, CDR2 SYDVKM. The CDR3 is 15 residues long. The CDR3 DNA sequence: TGTGCCAGCAGTCCCGGGACTAGCGGCACAGATACGCAGTATTTT. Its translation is CASSPGTSGTDTQYF. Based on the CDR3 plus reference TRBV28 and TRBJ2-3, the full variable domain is DVKVTQSSRYLVKRTGEKVFLECVQDMDHENMFWYRQDPGLGLRLIYFSYDVKMKEKGDIPEGYSVSREKKERFSLILESASTNQTSMYLCASSPGTSGTDTQYFGPGTRLTVL.

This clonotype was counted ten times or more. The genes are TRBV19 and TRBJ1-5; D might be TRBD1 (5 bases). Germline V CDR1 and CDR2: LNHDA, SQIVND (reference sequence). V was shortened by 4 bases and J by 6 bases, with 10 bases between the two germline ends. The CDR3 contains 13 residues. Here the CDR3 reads CASSNGGGQPQHF. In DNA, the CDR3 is TGTGCCAGTAGTAATGGGGGAGGTCAGCCCCAGCATTTT.

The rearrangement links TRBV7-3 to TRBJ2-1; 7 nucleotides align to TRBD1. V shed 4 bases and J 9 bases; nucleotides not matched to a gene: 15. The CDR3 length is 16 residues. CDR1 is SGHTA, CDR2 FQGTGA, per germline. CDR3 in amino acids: CASSWDRDRLPGEQFF. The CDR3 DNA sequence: TGTGCCAGCAGCTGGGACCGGGACAGACTCCCCGGTGAGCAGTTCTTC.

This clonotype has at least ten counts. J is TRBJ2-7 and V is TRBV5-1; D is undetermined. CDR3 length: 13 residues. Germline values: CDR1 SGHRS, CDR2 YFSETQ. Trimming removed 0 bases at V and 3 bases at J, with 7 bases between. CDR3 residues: CASSLDAIYEQYF. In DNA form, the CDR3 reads TGCGCCAGCAGCTTGGATGCGATCTACGAGCAGTACTTC.

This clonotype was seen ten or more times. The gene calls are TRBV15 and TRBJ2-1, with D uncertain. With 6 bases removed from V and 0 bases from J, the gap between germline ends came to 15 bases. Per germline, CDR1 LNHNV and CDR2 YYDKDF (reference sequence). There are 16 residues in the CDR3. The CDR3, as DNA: TGTGCCACCAGTCAAGAGACCTATCCCTCCTACAATGAGCAGTTCTTC. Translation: CATSQETYPSYNEQFF.

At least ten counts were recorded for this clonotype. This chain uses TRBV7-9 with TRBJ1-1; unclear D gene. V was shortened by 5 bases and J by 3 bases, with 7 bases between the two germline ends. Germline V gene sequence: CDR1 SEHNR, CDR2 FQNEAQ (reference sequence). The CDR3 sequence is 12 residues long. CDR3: CASSTRDTEAFF. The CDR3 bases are TGTGCCAGCAGCACACGGGACACTGAAGCTTTCTTT.

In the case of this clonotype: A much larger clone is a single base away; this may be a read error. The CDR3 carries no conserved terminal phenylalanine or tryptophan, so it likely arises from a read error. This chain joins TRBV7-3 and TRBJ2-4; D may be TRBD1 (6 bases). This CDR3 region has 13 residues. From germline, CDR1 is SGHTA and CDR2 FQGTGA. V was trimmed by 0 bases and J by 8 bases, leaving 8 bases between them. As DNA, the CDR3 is TGTGCCAGCAGCTTAACGGCAGGGGACATTCAGTACTAC. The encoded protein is CASSLTAGDIQYY.

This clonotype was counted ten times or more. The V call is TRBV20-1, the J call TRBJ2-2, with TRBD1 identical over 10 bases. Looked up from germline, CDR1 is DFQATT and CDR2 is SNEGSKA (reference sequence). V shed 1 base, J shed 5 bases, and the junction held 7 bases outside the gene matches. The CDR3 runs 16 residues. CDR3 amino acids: CSARAGGTGDTGELFF. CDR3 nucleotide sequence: TGCAGTGCTAGAGCAGGGGGGACAGGGGATACCGGGGAGCTGTTTTTT.

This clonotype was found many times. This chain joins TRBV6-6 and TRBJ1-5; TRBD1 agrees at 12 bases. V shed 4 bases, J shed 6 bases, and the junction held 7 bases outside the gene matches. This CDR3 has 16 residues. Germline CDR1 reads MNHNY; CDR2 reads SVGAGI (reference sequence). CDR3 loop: CASSSRDRGHGQPQHF. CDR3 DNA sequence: TGTGCCAGCAGTTCCCGGGACAGGGGGCATGGTCAGCCCCAGCATTTT.

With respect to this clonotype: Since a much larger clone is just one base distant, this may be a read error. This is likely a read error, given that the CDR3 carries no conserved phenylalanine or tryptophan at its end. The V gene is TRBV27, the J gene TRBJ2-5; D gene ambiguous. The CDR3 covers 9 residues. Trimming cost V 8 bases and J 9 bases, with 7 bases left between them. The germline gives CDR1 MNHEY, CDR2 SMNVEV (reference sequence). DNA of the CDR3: TGTGCCAGCGGATTACCCCAGTACGTC. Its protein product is CASGLPQYV.

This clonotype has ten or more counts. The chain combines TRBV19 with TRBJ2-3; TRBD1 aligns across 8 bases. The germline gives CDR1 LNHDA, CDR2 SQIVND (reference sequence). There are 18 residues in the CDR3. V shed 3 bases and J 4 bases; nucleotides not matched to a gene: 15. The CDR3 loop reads CASSIPRVDRVGADTQYF. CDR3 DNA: TGTGCCAGTAGTATTCCACGCGTGGACAGGGTGGGTGCAGATACGCAGTATTTT.

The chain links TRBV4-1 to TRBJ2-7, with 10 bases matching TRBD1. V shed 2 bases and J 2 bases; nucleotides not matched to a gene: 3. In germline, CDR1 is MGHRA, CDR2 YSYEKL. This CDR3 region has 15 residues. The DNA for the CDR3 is TGCGCCAGCAGCCAACCGGGACAGGGGACCTACGAGCAGTACTTC. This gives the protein CASSQPGQGTYEQYF.

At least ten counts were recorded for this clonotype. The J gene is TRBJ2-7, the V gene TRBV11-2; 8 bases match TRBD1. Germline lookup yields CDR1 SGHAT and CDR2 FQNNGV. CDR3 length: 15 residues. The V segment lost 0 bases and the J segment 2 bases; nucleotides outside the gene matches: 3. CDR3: CASSLDAGGPYEQYF. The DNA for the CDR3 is TGTGCCAGCAGCTTAGATGCAGGGGGCCCCTACGAGCAGTACTTC.